These 30 T cell receptor beta chains came from one sample sequenced in a study of early T cells in non-severe SARS-CoV-2 infection. TCRdb re-analysed the 5' RACE reads in MiXCR, keeping a single row per CDR3 protein. Of some 82,000 distinct CDR3 sequences listed, 9.5% to 13% are singletons. Source material: whole blood. These receptors originate from an adult who was a healthcare worker with PCR-confirmed SARS-CoV-2 infection or an uninfected control (not recorded which).

The rearrangement joins TRBV2 to TRBJ1-2; D gene uncertain. V was shortened by 10 bases and J by 3 bases, with 9 bases between the two germline ends. This CDR3 has 11 residues. Germline CDR1 is SNHLY and CDR2 is FYNNEI. Here the CDR3 DNA reads TGTGCCACTGTGAGGGACTATGGCTACACCTTC. Its protein product is CATVRDYGYTF.

This clonotype has a count of ten or more. The chain is built from TRBV12-5 and TRBJ1-5; unclear D gene. The CDR3 consists of 11 residues. V was trimmed by 5 bases and J by 10 bases, leaving 9 bases between them. Germline V gives CDR1 LGHNT, CDR2 FRNRAP. CDR3 DNA sequence: TGTGCTAGTGGTCCCCCTAGTCCCCAGCATTTT. This sequence encodes CASGPPSPQHF.

The table lists this clonotype with a count of one. V usage is TRBV27 and J usage is TRBJ1-4; no definite D call. V gave up 2 bases and J gave up 3 bases, with 4 bases separating them. Per germline, CDR1 MNHEY and CDR2 SMNVEV (reference sequence). This CDR3 has 13 amino acids. The CDR3 nucleotides read TGTGCCAGCAGTTTAATCTCTAATGAAAAACTGTTTTTT. This codes for CASSLISNEKLFF.

This clonotype turned up a few times. The rearrangement links TRBV19 to TRBJ2-7; 8 bases agree with TRBD1. Germline V gene data show CDR1 as LNHDA and CDR2 as SQIVND (reference sequence). The trim removed 8 bases at V and 0 bases at J, leaving 27 bases unmatched. CDR3 length: 21 amino acids. CDR3 DNA sequence: TGTGCCAGTTTTTTCGGGATCGGAGGCAGGGGGCTAGATTCTGGCTCCTACGAGCAGTACTTC. It translates to CASFFGIGGRGLDSGSYEQYF.

This clonotype appeared many times. The genes are TRBV29-1 and TRBJ1-1; tentative D call: TRBD1 (5 bases). Per germline, CDR1 SQVTM and CDR2 ANQGSEA. V was clipped by 6 bases and J by 1 base, with 15 bases between them. The CDR3 totals 14 residues. The CDR3 DNA reads TGCAGCGTGGTTACAGGAAAGGGGAACACTGAAGCTTTCTTT. Its translation: CSVVTGKGNTEAFF. Supplemented by reference TRBV29-1 and TRBJ1-1, the full variable domain reads SAVISQKPSRDICQRGTSLTIQCQVDSQVTMMFWYRQQPGQSLTLIATANQGSEATYESGFVIDKFPISRPNLTFSTLTVSNMSPEDSSIYLCSVVTGKGNTEAFFGQGTRLTVV.

This clonotype was found a few times. CDR3: CASRGILVYEQYF. The CDR3 nucleotides are TGTGCCAGCAGAGGGATCTTAGTATATGAGCAGTACTTC. This chain links TRBV6-2 or TRBV6-3 with TRBJ2-7; D unclear. This CDR3 has 13 residues. Trimming removed 6 bases from V and 7 bases from J, with 16 bases in between. Germline loops: CDR1 MNHEY, CDR2 SVGEGT.

The chain joins TRBV11-2 to TRBJ2-5; 11 nucleotides align to TRBD2. Trimming cost V 5 bases and J 0 bases; bases outside gene matches: 5. Germline V gene lookup returns CDR1 SGHAT and CDR2 FQNNGV. The CDR3 has 16 amino acids. The CDR3 spells CASSPRTSGYQETQYF. CDR3 bases: TGTGCCAGCAGCCCAAGGACTAGCGGGTACCAAGAGACCCAGTACTTC.

This clonotype was counted ten times or more. The chain links TRBV9 to TRBJ2-1; unclear D gene. Germline-derived CDR1 and CDR2 are SGDLS and YYNGEE. This CDR3 has 13 residues. Trimming removed 0 bases from V and 2 bases from J, with 3 bases in between. CDR3 amino acids: CASSVGTYNEQFF. Here the CDR3 DNA reads TGTGCCAGCAGCGTAGGGACCTACAATGAGCAGTTCTTC.

This clonotype has ten or more counts. The V gene is TRBV29-1, the J gene TRBJ2-7, with 8 bases identical to TRBD2. Germline V gene data show CDR1 as SQVTM and CDR2 as ANQGSEA. This CDR3 is built from 14 residues. The junction had 7 bases not matched to a gene; V was cut back by 4 bases and J by 2 bases. The CDR3, as DNA: TGCAGCGTTGTGGCCGGGAGGGGGGCCTACGAGCAGTACTTC. Protein sequence: CSVVAGRGAYEQYF.

This clonotype was recorded at least ten times. The chain recombines TRBV12-5 with TRBJ1-4, with D maybe TRBD1 (5 bases). The CDR3 runs 14 residues. Germline V gene lookup returns CDR1 LGHNT and CDR2 FRNRAP. With 7 bases removed from V and 5 bases from J, the gap between germline ends came to 14 bases. The DNA of the CDR3 is TGTGCTAGTGCCTCAGGGTTCCAAAATGAAAAACTGTTTTTT. This translates into CASASGFQNEKLFF.

This clonotype was seen at least ten times. The chain joins TRBV11-2 to TRBJ2-5, with a tentative D call TRBD1 (6 bases). This CDR3 region has 14 residues. The V gene's germline CDR1 is SGHAT and CDR2 FQNNGV. Trimming stripped 1 base from V and 5 bases from J, with 11 bases between. The chain's CDR3 is CASSLGGRAETQYF. In nucleotides, the CDR3 is TGTGCCAGCAGCTTAGGGGGGCGCGCGGAGACCCAGTACTTC.

The chain carries TRBV5-6 and TRBJ2-3, with D tentatively TRBD2 (6 bases). The germline V gene has CDR1 SGHDT and CDR2 YYEEEE. The V end was cut by 4 bases, the J end by 0 bases, with 9 bases between. The CDR3 loop spans 14 amino acids. The CDR3 DNA reads TGTGCCAGCAGCCGCCGGGGGAGCACAGATACGCAGTATTTT. It codes for CASSRRGSTDTQYF.

This clonotype appeared many times. The genes are TRBV20-1 and TRBJ2-3; D gene unclear. The V gene's germline CDR1 is DFQATT and CDR2 SNEGSKA (reference sequence). The length of the CDR3 is 15 residues. Trimming removed 5 bases from V and 0 bases from J, with 15 bases in between. CDR3 sequence: CSALDRASSTDTQYF. In DNA, the CDR3 is TGCAGTGCTTTGGACCGGGCCTCCAGCACAGATACGCAGTATTTT.

V and J are TRBV28 and TRBJ2-5; D not certain. V lost 2 bases to trimming and J lost 5 bases, with 9 bases between them. The germline V gene has CDR1 MDHEN and CDR2 SYDVKM. This CDR3 has 13 residues. CDR3: CASSLPLEETQYF. CDR3 bases: TGTGCCAGCAGTTTACCTTTGGAGGAGACCCAGTACTTC.

This chain connects TRBV15 to TRBJ2-1, with 8 bases matching TRBD2. Germline CDR1 reads LNHNV; CDR2 reads YYDKDF (reference sequence). V lost 8 bases, J lost 5 bases, and 5 bases stayed unmatched. The CDR3 length is 13 residues. The CDR3 bases are TGTGCCACCCGCGGGGGGAGTCACAATGAGCAGTTCTTC. It translates to CATRGGSHNEQFF.

The rearrangement links TRBV2 to TRBJ2-2; D gene uncertain. The V end was cut by 5 bases, the J end by 3 bases, with 4 bases between. The CDR3 is made up of 12 amino acids. CDR1 and CDR2 (germline): SNHLY, FYNNEI. The CDR3 loop is CASSPHTGELFF. CDR3 nucleotides: TGTGCCAGCAGTCCCCACACCGGGGAGCTGTTTTTT. The full variable domain, in which reference TRBV2 and TRBJ2-2 provide the parts outside the CDR3, is EPEVTQTPSHQVTQMGQEVILRCVPISNHLYFYWYRQILGQKVEFLVSFYNNEISEKSEIFDDQFSVERPDGSNFTLKIRSTKLEDSAMYFCASSPHTGELFFGEGSRLTVL.

The chain combines TRBV6-1 with TRBJ2-1, with 14 bases fitting TRBD2. V was clipped by 3 bases and J by 0 bases; unmatched bases: 1. Germline CDR1 and CDR2: MNHNS and SASEGT. CDR3 length equals 17 residues. Written as DNA, the CDR3 is TGTGCCAGCAGTGAGACTAGCGGGAGGGCCTCCTACAATGAGCAGTTCTTC. Its translation: CASSETSGRASYNEQFF.

The rearrangement links TRBV18 to TRBJ2-2, with TRBD1 as a possible D gene (6 bases). V was pared by 3 bases and J by 1 base, with 9 bases between. The CDR3 contains 15 residues. Germline V CDR1 and CDR2: KGHSH, LQKENI. The CDR3 sequence: CASSPPGQNTGELFF. CDR3 DNA: TGTGCCAGCTCACCCCCGGGACAGAACACCGGGGAGCTGTTTTTT.

V and J are TRBV29-1 and TRBJ1-2; possible D gene TRBD1, 5 bases. The CDR3 sequence is 12 residues long. Germline V gives CDR1 SQVTM, CDR2 ANQGSEA. Between the trimmed V and J ends, which lost 7 bases and 4 bases, there was a span of 13 bases. DNA for the CDR3: TGCAGCGGGTTTGACAGCTTCTATGGCTACACCTTC. Translation gives CSGFDSFYGYTF.

V gene TRBV6-5 combines with J gene TRBJ1-1; TRBD1 matches at 7 bases. Germline assignment: CDR1 MNHEY and CDR2 SVGAGI. The V gene end was trimmed by 5 bases and the J gene end by 8 bases; junction bases not matched to a gene: 17. This CDR3 spans 16 amino acids. In DNA, the CDR3 is TGTGCCAGCAGTCGACAGGGAAGCGAACGGCTAACGGAAGCTTTCTTT. Translated, it gives CASSRQGSERLTEAFF.

This clonotype has more than one count but fewer than ten. The rearrangement links TRBV29-1 to TRBJ2-1; D might be TRBD1 or TRBD2, each matching 6 bases. Germline loops: CDR1 SQVTM, CDR2 ANQGSEA. V lost 7 bases and J 3 bases, leaving 13 bases between the germline ends. CDR3 length equals 13 residues. The CDR3 coding sequence is TGCAGCGGGGGGGCAGCCGGCTACAATGAGCAGTTCTTC. This encodes CSGGAAGYNEQFF.

This clonotype was counted ten times or more. This chain uses TRBV12-3 or TRBV12-4 with TRBJ2-7, with 8 bases identical to TRBD2. The trim removed 10 bases at V and 6 bases at J, leaving 5 bases unmatched. CDR3 length: 11 residues. The chain's CDR3 is CATAGGTEQYF. The CDR3 DNA follows: TGTGCCACCGCGGGGGGAACCGAGCAGTACTTC.

This clonotype was counted many times. The J gene is TRBJ2-3, the V gene TRBV28; weak D call: TRBD2 (6 bases). V was pared by 6 bases and J by 8 bases, with 9 bases between. The CDR3 length is 11 residues. CDR1 is MDHEN, CDR2 SYDVKM, per germline. The chain's CDR3 is CASSIGGTQYF. CDR3 coding DNA: TGTGCCAGCAGCATCGGGGGTACGCAGTATTTT.

The chain couples TRBV5-1 to TRBJ2-7; 7 bases match TRBD1. CDR3 length equals 13 residues. V was pared by 3 bases and J by 3 bases, with 3 bases of the junction left unmatched. Germline CDR1 SGHRS, CDR2 YFSETQ. CDR3 nucleotides: TGCGCCAGCAGCTCGACAGGGATCTACGAGCAGTACTTC. It specifies CASSSTGIYEQYF. Drawing the rest from reference TRBV5-1 and TRBJ2-7, the complete variable domain is KAGVTQTPRYLIKTRGQQVTLSCSPISGHRSVSWYQQTPGQGLQFLFEYFSETQRNKGNFPGRFSGRQFSNSRSEMNVSTLELGDSALYLCASSSTGIYEQYFGPGTRLTVT.

This clonotype was seen more than once but under ten times. CDR3 sequence (DNA): TGCAGTGCTAGAGATCGGGCGGTCGGCACAGATACGCAGTATTTT. Its translation: CSARDRAVGTDTQYF. The genes are TRBV20-1 and TRBJ2-3; no reliable D call. Per the germline V gene, CDR1 is DFQATT and CDR2 is SNEGSKA (reference sequence). Between the trimmed V and J ends, which lost 0 bases and 1 base, there was a span of 11 bases. This CDR3 spans 15 amino acids.

This clonotype has only a few counts. The V gene is TRBV7-9, the J gene TRBJ2-7, with D hard to call. This CDR3 is built from 13 residues. Germline V CDR1 and CDR2: SEHNR, FQNEAQ (reference sequence). V dropped 5 bases and J dropped 6 bases, with 14 bases sitting between them. The DNA for the CDR3 is TGTGCCAGCAGCAGGACCCCGGAAAGCGAGCAGTACTTC. It encodes CASSRTPESEQYF.

This clonotype was observed a handful of times. The chain joins TRBV11-2 to TRBJ2-5; D not certain. CDR3 length equals 13 residues. V dropped 5 bases and J dropped 0 bases, with 7 bases sitting between them. Germline CDR1 is SGHAT and CDR2 is FQNNGV. The CDR3 DNA follows: TGTGCCAGCAGCCTACCGGACCAAGAGACCCAGTACTTC. Translation: CASSLPDQETQYF.

CDR3 in amino acids: CASSPGQGGDTQYF. DNA of the CDR3: TGTGCCAGCAGCCCGGGACAGGGTGGTGATACGCAGTATTTT. The chain carries TRBV6-5 and TRBJ2-3, with TRBD1 matching over 9 bases. Looked up from germline, CDR1 is MNHEY and CDR2 is SVGAGI. This CDR3 contains 14 residues. The V segment lost 6 bases and the J segment 6 bases; nucleotides outside the gene matches: 7.

The V and J genes are TRBV7-9 and TRBJ2-7; no definite D call. V was trimmed by 1 base and J by 6 bases, leaving 7 bases between them. This CDR3 is built from 12 residues. Germline V gives CDR1 SEHNR, CDR2 FQNEAQ (reference sequence). This CDR3 is CASSLGAVEQYF. The DNA for the CDR3 is TGTGCCAGCAGCTTAGGGGCCGTCGAGCAGTACTTC. Drawing the rest from reference TRBV7-9 and TRBJ2-7, the complete variable domain is DTGVSQNPRHKITKRGQNVTFRCDPISEHNRLYWYRQTLGQGPEFLTYFQNEAQLEKSRLLSDRFSAERPKGSFSTLEIQRTEQGDSAMYLCASSLGAVEQYFGPGTRLTVT.

In this sample, this clonotype turned up many times. The chain is built from TRBV5-1 and TRBJ2-1; possibly TRBD1 for D (5 bases). CDR1 and CDR2 (germline): SGHRS, YFSETQ. CDR3 size: 12 residues. The V gene lost 0 bases and the J gene lost 13 bases, with 11 bases spanning the gap. This CDR3 is CASSLDTGEQFF. The DNA of the CDR3 is TGCGCCAGCAGCTTGGATACAGGAGAACAGTTCTTC.